This T cell receptor (beta chain) was sequenced in a study of OX40 agonist ivuxolimab in advanced cancers. Study-wide context: There were three patients with partial responses, one having hepatocellular carcinoma and two cutaneous melanoma.

Notes on this clone: Its target is not known.

Findings and caveats of the study: By week 6 at 0.1 to 3.0 mg/kg, blood CD4+ and CD8+ T cells had expanded clonally.

Trimming left V 4 bases short and J 7 bases short, with 16 bases between. Germline CDR1 and CDR2: LGHNA and YSLEER. The CDR3 is 14 amino acids. Sequenced by immunoSEQ multiplex PCR; TCRdb stores in-frame clones only, minus some. The data show about 59,000 clones, over 80% seen once. The TCR originated in an adult with an advanced solid tumor such as melanoma, head and neck, liver or kidney cancer. The chain uses TRBV4-3 and TRBJ1-2, with D possibly TRBD1 on 5 matching bases. Material: CD4+ or CD8+ T cells sorted from blood, obtained in a trial of the OX40 agonist ivuxolimab. CDR3 in amino acids: CASSLTGVRGGYTF. The DNA for the CDR3 is TGCGCCAGCAGCCTCACCGGGGTTAGGGGTGGCTACACCTTC.